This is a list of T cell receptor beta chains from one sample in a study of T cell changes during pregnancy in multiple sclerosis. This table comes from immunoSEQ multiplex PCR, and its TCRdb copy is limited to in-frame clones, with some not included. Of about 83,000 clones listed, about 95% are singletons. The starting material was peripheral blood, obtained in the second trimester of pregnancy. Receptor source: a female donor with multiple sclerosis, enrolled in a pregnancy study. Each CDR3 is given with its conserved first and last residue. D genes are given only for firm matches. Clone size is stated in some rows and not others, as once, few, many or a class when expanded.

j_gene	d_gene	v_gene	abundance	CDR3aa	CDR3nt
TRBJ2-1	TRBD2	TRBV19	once	CASLGRAGNEQFF	TGTGCCAGTCTCGGGAGGGCAGGGAATGAGCAGTTCTTC
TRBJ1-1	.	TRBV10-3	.	CAIRVQVNTEAFF	TGTGCCATCAGAGTACAGGTGAACACTGAAGCTTTCTTT
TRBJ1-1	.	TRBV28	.	CASRVPNTEAFF	TGTGCCAGCCGAGTGCCGAACACTGAAGCTTTCTTT
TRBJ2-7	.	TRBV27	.	CASSLSRRPYEQYF	TGTGCCAGCAGTTTATCCAGGAGGCCCTACGAGCAGTACTTC
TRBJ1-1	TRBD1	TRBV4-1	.	CASSLGTGMNTEAFF	TGCGCCAGCAGCCTTGGGACAGGCATGAACACTGAAGCTTTCTTT
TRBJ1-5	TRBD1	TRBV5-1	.	CASSLGTVSNQPQHF	TGCGCCAGCAGCCTGGGGACAGTTAGCAATCAGCCCCAGCATTTT
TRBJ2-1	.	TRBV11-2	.	CASSARGNEQFF	TGTGCCAGCAGCGCCCGGGGCAATGAGCAGTTCTTC
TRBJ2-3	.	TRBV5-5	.	CASSLRTSTDTQYF	TGTGCCAGCAGCCTAAGGACAAGCACAGATACGCAGTATTTT
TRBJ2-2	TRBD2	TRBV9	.	CASSRSRGGANTGELFF	TGTGCCAGCAGCCGATCACGGGGGGGAGCGAACACCGGGGAGCTGTTTTTT
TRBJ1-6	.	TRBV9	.	CASSPIPGANSPLHF	TGTGCCAGCAGTCCAATCCCAGGGGCGAATTCACCCCTCCACTTT
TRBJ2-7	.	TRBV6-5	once	CASSSFGGAWEQYF	TGTGCCAGCAGTTCATTTGGGGGGGCGTGGGAGCAGTACTTC
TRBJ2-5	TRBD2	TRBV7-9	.	CASSPRMGGIETQYF	TGTGCCAGCAGCCCCCGAATGGGGGGGATAGAGACCCAGTACTTC
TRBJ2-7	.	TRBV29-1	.	CSVQFQGYEQYF	TGCAGCGTTCAATTCCAGGGCTACGAGCAGTACTTC
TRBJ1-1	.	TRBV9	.	CASSKSQGKAEAFF	TGTGCCAGCAGCAAAAGTCAGGGTAAGGCTGAAGCTTTCTTT
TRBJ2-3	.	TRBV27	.	CASSLSTGITDTQYF	TGTGCCAGCAGTTTATCAACAGGGATCACAGATACGCAGTATTTT
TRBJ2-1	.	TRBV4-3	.	CASSQDPGGVFSNEQFF	TGCGCCAGCAGCCAAGATCCAGGCGGGGTATTTTCCAATGAGCAGTTCTTC
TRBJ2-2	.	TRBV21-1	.	CASSNEPSRRITGELFF	TGTGCCAGCAGCAACGAACCTAGCAGGAGAATCACCGGGGAGCTGTTTTTT
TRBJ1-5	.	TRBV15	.	CATSRTQGQPQHF	TGTGCCACCAGCAGAACCCAGGGGCAGCCCCAGCATTTT
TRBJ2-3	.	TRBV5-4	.	CASGGGFPSTDTQYF	TGTGCCAGCGGGGGGGGCTTCCCTAGCACAGATACGCAGTATTTT
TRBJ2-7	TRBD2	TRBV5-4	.	CAHSTDGRAKYEQYF	TGTGCCCACTCTACGGACGGGAGGGCCAAGTACGAGCAGTACTTC
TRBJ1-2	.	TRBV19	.	CASSPGGVNYGYTF	TGTGCCAGTAGTCCGGGAGGAGTTAACTATGGCTACACCTTC
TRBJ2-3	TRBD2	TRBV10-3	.	CAIRTSGGTDTQYF	TGTGCCATCAGAACTAGCGGGGGCACAGATACGCAGTATTTT
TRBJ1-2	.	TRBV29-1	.	CSVEVAVPSYGYTF	TGCAGCGTTGAAGTGGCAGTCCCTAGCTATGGCTACACCTTC
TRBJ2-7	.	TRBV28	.	CASTAGRYEQYF	TGTGCCAGCACAGCAGGGCGCTACGAGCAGTACTTC
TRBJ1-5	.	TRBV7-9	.	CASSLSGDQPQHF	TGTGCCAGCAGCTTAAGCGGGGATCAGCCCCAGCATTTT
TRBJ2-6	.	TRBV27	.	CASSLSGSGANVLTF	TGTGCCAGCAGTTTATCCGGGTCTGGGGCCAACGTCCTGACTTTC
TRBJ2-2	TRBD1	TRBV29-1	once	CSVQGVVNTGELFF	TGCAGCGTACAGGGGGTAGTGAACACCGGGGAGCTGTTTTTT
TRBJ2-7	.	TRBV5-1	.	CASSLVGSPSSYEQYF	TGCGCCAGCAGCTTGGTGGGTAGCCCTAGCTCCTACGAGCAGTACTTC
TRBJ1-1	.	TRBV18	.	CASSTKPAGYPEAFF	TGTGCCAGCTCAACAAAGCCCGCAGGGTACCCTGAAGCTTTCTTT
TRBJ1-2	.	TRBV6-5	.	CASSSAGYGYTF	TGTGCCAGCAGTTCGGCAGGGTATGGCTACACCTTC
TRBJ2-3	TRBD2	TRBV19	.	CASSVGTSGTDTQYF	TGTGCCAGTAGCGTCGGGACTAGCGGCACAGATACGCAGTATTTT
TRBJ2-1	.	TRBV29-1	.	CSVAGSYPGNEQFF	TGCAGCGTAGCCGGGTCCTACCCTGGTAATGAGCAGTTCTTC
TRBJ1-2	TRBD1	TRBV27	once	CASSNRQGAGSPYTF	TGTGCCAGCAGTAACCGACAGGGGGCAGGTAGTCCCTACACCTTC
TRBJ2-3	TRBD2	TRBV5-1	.	CASSPGTSGRGSTDTQYF	TGCGCCAGCAGCCCTGGGACTAGCGGGAGAGGAAGCACAGATACGCAGTATTTT
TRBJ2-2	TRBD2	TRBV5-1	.	CASSPGTSGNGELFF	TGCGCCAGCAGCCCGGGGACTAGCGGGAACGGGGAGCTGTTTTTT
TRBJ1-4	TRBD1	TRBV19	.	CASSTKGGTREKLFF	TGTGCCAGTAGTACGAAAGGGGGCACGAGGGAAAAACTGTTTTTT
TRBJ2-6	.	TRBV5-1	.	CASSVTGSGANVLTF	TGCGCCAGCAGCGTGACAGGCTCTGGGGCCAACGTCCTGACTTTC
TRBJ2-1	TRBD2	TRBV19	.	CASSIDRRLAGVYEQFF	TGTGCCAGTAGTATAGATAGGCGACTAGCGGGAGTCTATGAGCAGTTCTTC
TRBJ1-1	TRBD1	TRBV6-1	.	CASSHVRGLSTEAFF	TGTGCCAGCAGTCACGTCAGGGGGCTCAGCACTGAAGCTTTCTTT
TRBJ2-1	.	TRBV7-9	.	CASSLAMANNEQFF	TGTGCCAGCAGCTTAGCGATGGCCAACAATGAGCAGTTCTTC
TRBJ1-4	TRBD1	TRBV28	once	CASSGGQGILEKLFF	TGTGCCAGCAGTGGGGGACAGGGAATCCTTGAAAAACTGTTTTTT
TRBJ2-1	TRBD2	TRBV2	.	CASSTQVTSGRASYNEQFF	TGTGCCAGCAGTACTCAAGTGACTAGCGGGAGGGCCTCCTACAATGAGCAGTTCTTC
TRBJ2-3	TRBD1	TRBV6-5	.	CASCGTGESTDTQYF	TGTGCCAGCTGTGGTACAGGGGAAAGTACAGATACGCAGTATTTT
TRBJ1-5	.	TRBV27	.	CASSLTGNTNQPQHF	TGTGCCAGCAGTTTAACAGGGAACACTAATCAGCCCCAGCATTTT
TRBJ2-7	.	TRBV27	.	CASSWGQTGYEQYF	TGTGCCAGCAGTTGGGGACAAACAGGCTACGAGCAGTACTTC
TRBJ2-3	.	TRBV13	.	CASSPQNTDTQYF	TGTGCCAGCAGCCCCCAAAACACAGATACGCAGTATTTT
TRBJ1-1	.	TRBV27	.	CASSFLPGEAFF	TGTGCCAGCAGTTTCCTTCCCGGGGAGGCTTTCTTT
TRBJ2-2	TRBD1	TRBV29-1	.	CSANRGTGELFF	TGCAGCGCGAACAGGGGTACCGGGGAGCTGTTTTTT